This T cell receptor beta chain comes out of a study of T cell responses to AZD1222 COVID-19 vaccine. Broader study findings: Compared with day 0, the breadth and depth of the Spike-specific TCR repertoire rose significantly after two doses of AZD1222. Only a handful of AZD1222 recipients were seropositive at baseline.

Germline V lookup: CDR1 MNHEY, CDR2 SVGEGT. The V and J ends lost 5 bases and 4 bases, in that order; junction bases with no gene match: 16. The CDR3 covers 19 residues. A word on this clone: Antigen specificity is unknown.

Clones were read by immunoSEQ multiplex PCR, and TCRdb kept only the in-frame ones, dropping some. The repertoire has approximately 150,000 clones, roughly nine tenths of them found once; the top ten carry around 3%. The V gene is TRBV6-2 or TRBV6-3, the J gene TRBJ2-3; TRBD2 matches at 12 bases. The clonotype was recovered from an adult in good health. Sequenced here: peripheral blood, sampled on day 0 of AZD1222 vaccination. The CDR3 nucleotides read TGTGCCAGCAGTCCCATCGGACTAGCGGGGCCTCTGCCCCCAGATACGCAGTATTTT. Its protein is CASSPIGLAGPLPPDTQYF.